The clone carrying this T cell receptor beta chain was recorded only once. Random hexamers were used to reverse transcribe the RNA input (roughly 0.5 to 1 ug). The authors amplified TCR beta CDR3 across 54 Vbeta and 13 Jbeta using immunoSEQ multiplex PCR. TCRdb reprocessed the immunoSEQ multiplex PCR reads with MiXCR, giving one entry per CDR3 protein. Of around 150,000 distinct CDR3 sequences listed, roughly 95% are singletons. Trimming took off 7 bases at V and 3 bases at J, with 16 bases between the two ends. Per germline, CDR1 MNHEY and CDR2 SVGEGT. The CDR3 runs to 14 residues. This specimen comes from a study of CD8 T cells in Susac syndrome.

V and J are TRBV6-2 or TRBV6-3 and TRBJ2-7; no definite D call. Specimen: CD4+ T cells from PBMCs. The sequence came from a human donor with multiple sclerosis. The CDR3 protein is CASNEDGAVYEQYF. DNA of the CDR3: TGTGCCAGCAACGAGGATGGAGCTGTCTACGAGCAGTACTTC.